The clone carrying this T cell receptor (beta chain) was counted only a few times. Its specificity is not known. This table comes from immunoSEQ multiplex PCR, and its TCRdb copy is limited to in-frame clones, with some not included. The table includes fewer than 120,000 clones, over 85% detected once. This CDR3 is 13 amino acids long. The V segment lost 5 bases and the J segment 8 bases; nucleotides outside the gene matches: 6. Germline assignment: CDR1 MRHNA and CDR2 SNTAGT. It was the approximately 130-subject validation cohort, separate from the approximately 620-subject first cohort, to which the donors belonged. This sample is drawn from a study of cytomegalovirus exposure and HLA in healthy donors. Study-wide background: Per a later analysis, the roughly 700 first-cohort and approximately 120 validation repertoires shared one platform.

Study findings and constraints: Rarity marked most TCR sequences, yet some public TCRs occurred in many donors. Cytomegalovirus-associated TCR beta chains were listed, numbering around 150.

This chain joins TRBV6-4 and TRBJ2-1; 7 bases match TRBD1. The source material was PBMCs. The origin of this receptor is a woman aged 18 to 35 in good health and CMV-seronegative. The CDR3 loop is CASSQGEVDEQFF. Written as DNA, the CDR3 is TGTGCCAGCAGTCAGGGGGAAGTGGATGAGCAGTTCTTC.